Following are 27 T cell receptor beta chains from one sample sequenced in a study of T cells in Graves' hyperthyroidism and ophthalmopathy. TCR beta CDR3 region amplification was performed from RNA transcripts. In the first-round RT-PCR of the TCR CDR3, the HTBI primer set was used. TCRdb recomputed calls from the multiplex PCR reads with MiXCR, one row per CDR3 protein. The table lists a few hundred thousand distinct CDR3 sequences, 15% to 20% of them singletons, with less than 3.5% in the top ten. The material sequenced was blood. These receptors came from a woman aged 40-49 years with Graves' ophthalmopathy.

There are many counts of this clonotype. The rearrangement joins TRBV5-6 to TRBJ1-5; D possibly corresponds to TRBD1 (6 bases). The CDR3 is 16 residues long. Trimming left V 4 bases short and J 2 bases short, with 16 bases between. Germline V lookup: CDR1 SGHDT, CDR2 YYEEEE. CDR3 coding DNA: TGTGCCAGCAGCCCTGGGGGGGCCTTTGGCAATCAGCCCCAGCATTTT. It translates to CASSPGGAFGNQPQHF.

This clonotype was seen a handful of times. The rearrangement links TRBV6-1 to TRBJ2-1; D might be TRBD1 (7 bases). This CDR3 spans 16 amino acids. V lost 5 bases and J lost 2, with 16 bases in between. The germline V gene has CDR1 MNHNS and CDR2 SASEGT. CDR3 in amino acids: CASSNLARGPYNEQFF. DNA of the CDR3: TGTGCCAGCAGTAACCTAGCGAGGGGGCCCTACAATGAGCAGTTCTTC.

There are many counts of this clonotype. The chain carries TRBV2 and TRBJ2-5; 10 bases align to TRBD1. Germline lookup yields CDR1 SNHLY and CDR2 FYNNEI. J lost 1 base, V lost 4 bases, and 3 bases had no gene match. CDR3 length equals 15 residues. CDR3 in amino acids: CASSAGQGLQETQYF. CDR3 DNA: TGTGCCAGCAGTGCGGGACAGGGGCTCCAAGAGACCCAGTACTTC.

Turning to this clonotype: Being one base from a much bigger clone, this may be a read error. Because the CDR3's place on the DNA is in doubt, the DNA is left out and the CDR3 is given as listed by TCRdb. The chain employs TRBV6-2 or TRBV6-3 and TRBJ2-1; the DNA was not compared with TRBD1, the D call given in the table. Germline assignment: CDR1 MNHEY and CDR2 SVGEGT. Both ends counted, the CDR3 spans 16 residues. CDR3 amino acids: CASSVGTGTIYNEQSF.

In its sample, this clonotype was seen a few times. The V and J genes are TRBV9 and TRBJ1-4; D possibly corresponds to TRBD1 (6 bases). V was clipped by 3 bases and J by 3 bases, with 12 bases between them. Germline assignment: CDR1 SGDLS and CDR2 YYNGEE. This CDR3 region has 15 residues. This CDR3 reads CASSGGGMANEKLFF. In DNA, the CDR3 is TGTGCCAGCAGCGGAGGGGGGATGGCTAATGAAAAACTGTTTTTT. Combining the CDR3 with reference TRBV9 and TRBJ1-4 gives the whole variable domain DSGVTQTPKHLITATGQRVTLRCSPRSGDLSVYWYQQSLDQGLQFLIQYYNGEERAKGNILERFSAQQFPDLHSELNLSSLELGDSALYFCASSGGGMANEKLFFGSGTQLSVL.

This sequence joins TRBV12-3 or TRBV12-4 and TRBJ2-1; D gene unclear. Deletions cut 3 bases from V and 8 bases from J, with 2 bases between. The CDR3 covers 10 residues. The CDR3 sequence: CASSLDEQFF. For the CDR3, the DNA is TGTGCCAGCAGTTTGGATGAGCAGTTCTTC.

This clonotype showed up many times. The CDR3 DNA is TGTGCCAGCAGCCAAGATTGGCTAGCGGGGGCCTACCGGGAGACCCAGTACTTC. It codes for CASSQDWLAGAYRETQYF. This rearrangement joins TRBV3-1 to TRBJ2-5; 10 nucleotides line up with TRBD2. Germline trimming cut 0 bases from V and 5 bases from J; bases unmatched to any gene: 12. Germline lookup yields CDR1 LGHDT and CDR2 YNNKEL (reference sequence). This CDR3 spans 18 amino acids.

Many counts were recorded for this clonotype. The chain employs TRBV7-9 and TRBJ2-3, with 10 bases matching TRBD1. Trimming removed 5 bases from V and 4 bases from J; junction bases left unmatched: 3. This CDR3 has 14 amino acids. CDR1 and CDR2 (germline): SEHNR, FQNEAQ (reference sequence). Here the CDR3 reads CASSNGQGADTQYF. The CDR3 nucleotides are TGTGCCAGCAGCAACGGACAGGGGGCAGATACGCAGTATTTT.

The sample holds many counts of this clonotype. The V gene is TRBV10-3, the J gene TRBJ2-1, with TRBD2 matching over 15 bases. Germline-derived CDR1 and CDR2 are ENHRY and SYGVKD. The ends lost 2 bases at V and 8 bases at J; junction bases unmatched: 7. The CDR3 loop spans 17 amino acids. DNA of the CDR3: TGTGCCATCAGTGAGCCGGGACTAGCGGGAGGAGGAGATGAGCAGTTCTTC. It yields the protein CAISEPGLAGGGDEQFF.

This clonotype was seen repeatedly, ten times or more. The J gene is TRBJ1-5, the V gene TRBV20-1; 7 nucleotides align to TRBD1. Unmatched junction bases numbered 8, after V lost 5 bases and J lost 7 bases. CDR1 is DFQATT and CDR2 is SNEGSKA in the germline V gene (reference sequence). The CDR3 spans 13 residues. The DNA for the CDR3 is TGCAGTGCTGGGGGGAGGGGGCAACAGCCCCAGCATTTT. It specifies CSAGGRGQQPQHF.

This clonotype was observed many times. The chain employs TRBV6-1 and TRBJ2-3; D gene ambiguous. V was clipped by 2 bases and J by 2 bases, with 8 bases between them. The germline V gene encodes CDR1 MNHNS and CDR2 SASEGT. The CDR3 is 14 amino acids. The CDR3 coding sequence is TGTGCCAGCAGTGAACGGCCAGACACAGATACGCAGTATTTT. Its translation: CASSERPDTDTQYF.

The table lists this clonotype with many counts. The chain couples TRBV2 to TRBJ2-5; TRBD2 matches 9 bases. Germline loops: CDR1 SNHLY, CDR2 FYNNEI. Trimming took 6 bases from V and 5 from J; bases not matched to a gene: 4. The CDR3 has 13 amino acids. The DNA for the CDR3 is TGTGCCAGCAGGAATAGCGGGAGTGAGACCCAGTACTTC. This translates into CASRNSGSETQYF.

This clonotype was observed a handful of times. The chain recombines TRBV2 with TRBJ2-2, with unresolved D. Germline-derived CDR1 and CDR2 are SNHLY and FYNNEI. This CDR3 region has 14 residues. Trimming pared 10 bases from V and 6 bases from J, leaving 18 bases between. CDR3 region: CAILLSNSPGELFF. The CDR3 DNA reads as TGTGCCATCCTCCTCAGCAATTCCCCCGGGGAGCTGTTTTTT.

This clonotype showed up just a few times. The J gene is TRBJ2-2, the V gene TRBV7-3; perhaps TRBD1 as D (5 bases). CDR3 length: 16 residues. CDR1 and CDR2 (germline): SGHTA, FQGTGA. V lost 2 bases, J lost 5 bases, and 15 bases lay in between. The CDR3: CASSLLGAVGTGELFF. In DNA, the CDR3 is TGTGCCAGCAGCTTACTTGGGGCGGTGGGGACCGGGGAGCTGTTTTTT.

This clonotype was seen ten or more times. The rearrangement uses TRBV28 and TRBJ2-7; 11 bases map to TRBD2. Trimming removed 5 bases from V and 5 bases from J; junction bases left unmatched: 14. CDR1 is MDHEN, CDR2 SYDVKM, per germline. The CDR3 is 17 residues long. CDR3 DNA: TGTGCCAGCAGTACTAGCGGGAGTAGGAGCCCCGTCCACGAGCAGTACTTC. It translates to CASSTSGSRSPVHEQYF.

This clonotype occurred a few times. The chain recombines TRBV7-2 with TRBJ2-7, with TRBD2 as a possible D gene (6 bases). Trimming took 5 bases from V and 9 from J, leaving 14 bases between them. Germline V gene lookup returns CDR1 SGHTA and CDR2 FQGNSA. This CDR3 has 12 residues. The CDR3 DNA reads TGTGCCAGCAGCCGGGACTCCCCGGTGCAGTACTTC. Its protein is CASSRDSPVQYF.

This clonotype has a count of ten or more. Here the CDR3 reads CAWRGTGALSYEQYF. In DNA form, the CDR3 reads TGTGCCTGGAGGGGTACAGGGGCCCTCTCCTACGAGCAGTACTTC. V gene TRBV30 combines with J gene TRBJ2-7; 7 bases line up with TRBD1. Germline V gene data show CDR1 as GTSNPN and CDR2 as SVGIG (reference sequence). J lost 0 bases, V lost 3 bases, and 8 bases had no gene match. There are 15 residues in the CDR3.

In DNA form, the CDR3 reads TGTGCCAGCTCCCCGGGGCCAGGGGCAACCTACGAGCAGTACTTC. This translates into CASSPGPGATYEQYF. The chain couples TRBV18 to TRBJ2-7; D might be TRBD1 (6 bases). V was clipped by 6 bases and J by 2 bases, with 17 bases between them. Germline-derived CDR1 and CDR2 are KGHSH and LQKENI. The CDR3 contains 15 residues.

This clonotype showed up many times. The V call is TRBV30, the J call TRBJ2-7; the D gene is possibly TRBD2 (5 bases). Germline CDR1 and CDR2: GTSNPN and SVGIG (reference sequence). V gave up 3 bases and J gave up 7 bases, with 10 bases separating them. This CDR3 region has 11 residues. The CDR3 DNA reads TGTGCCTGGAGGACCACGGGAGAGCAGTACTTC. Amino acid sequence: CAWRTTGEQYF.

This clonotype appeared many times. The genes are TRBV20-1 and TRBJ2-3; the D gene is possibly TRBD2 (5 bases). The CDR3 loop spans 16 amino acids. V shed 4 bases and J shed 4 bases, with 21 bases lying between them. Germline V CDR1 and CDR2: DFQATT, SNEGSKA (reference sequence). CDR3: CSAILPRAGRADTQYF. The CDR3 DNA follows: TGCAGTGCTATACTACCAAGGGCCGGGCGGGCAGATACGCAGTATTTT.

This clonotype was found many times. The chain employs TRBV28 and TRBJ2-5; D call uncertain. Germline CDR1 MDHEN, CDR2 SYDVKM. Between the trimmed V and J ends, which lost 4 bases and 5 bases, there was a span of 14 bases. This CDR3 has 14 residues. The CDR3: CASSSPWFGETQYF. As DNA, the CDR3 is TGTGCCAGCAGTTCCCCTTGGTTCGGGGAGACCCAGTACTTC.

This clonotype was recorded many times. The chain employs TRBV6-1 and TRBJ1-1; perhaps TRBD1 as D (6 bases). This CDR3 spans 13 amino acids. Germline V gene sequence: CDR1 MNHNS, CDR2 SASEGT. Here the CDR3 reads CAATGIMNTEAFF. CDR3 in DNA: TGTGCAGCGACAGGAATCATGAACACTGAAGCTTTCTTT.

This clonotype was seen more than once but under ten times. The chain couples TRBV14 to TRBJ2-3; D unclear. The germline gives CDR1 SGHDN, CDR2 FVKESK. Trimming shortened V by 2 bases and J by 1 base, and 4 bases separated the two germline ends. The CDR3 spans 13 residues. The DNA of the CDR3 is TGTGCCAGCAGCCAAAGCGGCACAGATACGCAGTATTTT. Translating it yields CASSQSGTDTQYF.

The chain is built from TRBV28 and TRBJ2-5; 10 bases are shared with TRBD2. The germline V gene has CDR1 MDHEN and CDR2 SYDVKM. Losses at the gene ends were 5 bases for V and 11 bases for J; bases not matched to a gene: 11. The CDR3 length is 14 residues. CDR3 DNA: TGTGCCAGCAGTACGCAGCGGGAGGGCCCCACACAGTACTTC. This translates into CASSTQREGPTQYF.

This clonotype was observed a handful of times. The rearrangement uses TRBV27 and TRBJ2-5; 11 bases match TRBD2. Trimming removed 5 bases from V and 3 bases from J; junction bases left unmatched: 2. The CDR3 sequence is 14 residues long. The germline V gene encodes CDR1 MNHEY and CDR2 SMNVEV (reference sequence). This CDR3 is CASSTSGGKETQYF. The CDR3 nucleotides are TGTGCCAGCAGTACTAGCGGGGGAAAAGAGACCCAGTACTTC.

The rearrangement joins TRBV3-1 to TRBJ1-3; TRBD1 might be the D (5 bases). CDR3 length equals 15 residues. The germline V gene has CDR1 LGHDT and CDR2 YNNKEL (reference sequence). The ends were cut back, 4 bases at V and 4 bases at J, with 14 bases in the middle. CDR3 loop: CASSLNQGWGNTIYF. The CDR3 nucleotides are TGTGCCAGCAGCCTAAATCAGGGTTGGGGAAACACCATATATTTT.

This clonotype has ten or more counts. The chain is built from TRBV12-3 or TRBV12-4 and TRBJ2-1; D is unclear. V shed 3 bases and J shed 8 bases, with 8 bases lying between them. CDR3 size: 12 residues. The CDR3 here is CASSFVGYEQFF. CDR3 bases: TGTGCCAGCAGTTTTGTAGGGTATGAGCAGTTCTTC.